This is a list of T cell receptor beta chains from one sample in a study of shared clonotypes between healthy human individuals. Profiling relied on immunoSEQ multiplex PCR, and the TCRdb table lists in-frame clones only, not all of them. Among some 2.1 million clones, roughly 94% were seen once, and the ten largest hold roughly 0.13%. The specimen sequenced was naive CD4+ T cells sorted from blood. The receptors shown here come from a young man in good health. The CDR3 runs from the conserved cysteine through the conserved F or W. The D gene is left open where the match is weak. Clone size is stated in some rows and not others, as once, few, many or a class when expanded.

v_gene,j_gene,abundance,d_gene,CDR3nt,CDR3aa
TRBV6-1,TRBJ2-7,.,TRBD2,TGTGCCAGCAGTGAGGTTAGCGGGGGACTCTACGAGCAGTACTTC,CASSEVSGGLYEQYF
TRBV6-5,TRBJ1-5,.,TRBD1,TGTGCCAGCAGTTACTCGTGGACAGGGAACAATCAGCCCCAGCATTTT,CASSYSWTGNNQPQHF
TRBV2,TRBJ2-2,.,.,TGTGCCAGCCGGCGAGACGGCGCCGGTACCGGGGAGCTGTTTTTT,CASRRDGAGTGELFF
TRBV15,TRBJ1-1,.,.,TGTGCCACCAGTGGGAGAGGATTGGGCACTGAAGCTTTCTTT,CATSGRGLGTEAFF
TRBV28,TRBJ2-2,.,TRBD1,TGTGCCAGCAGTCAGCCTACAGGGGGCTTGGGCGGGGAGCTGTTTTTT,CASSQPTGGLGGELFF
TRBV30,TRBJ1-1,few,.,TGTGCCTGGAGTACGACCGGGACTGGGAACACTGAAGCTTTCTTT,CAWSTTGTGNTEAFF
TRBV2,TRBJ2-3,.,.,TGTGCCAGCAGTGTAAGCGGGCGCACAGATACGCAGTATTTT,CASSVSGRTDTQYF
TRBV11-3,TRBJ2-5,.,TRBD2,TGTGCCAGCAGCTTGGGGCAAACTAGCGGGGGAGAAGAGACCCAGTACTTC,CASSLGQTSGGEETQYF
TRBV28,TRBJ2-3,once,.,TGTGCCAGCACCCAATCCCCAGATACGCAGTATTTT,CASTQSPDTQYF
TRBV5-4,TRBJ1-1,.,.,TGTGCCAGCAGCTTGACAGGACTGAACACTGAAGCTTTCTTT,CASSLTGLNTEAFF
TRBV5-1,TRBJ1-4,.,.,TGCGCCAGCAGCGTCGCCCCCGGGGACACTAATGAAAAACTGTTTTTT,CASSVAPGDTNEKLFF
TRBV25-1,TRBJ2-1,.,.,TGTGCCAGCAGTCCACCAGGTGCGAGGGACGGCAATGAGCAGTTCTTC,CASSPPGARDGNEQFF
TRBV6-1,TRBJ1-4,.,.,TGTGCCAGCAGGGAGGGGCGGTTTGAAAAACTGTTTTTT,CASREGRFEKLFF
TRBV5-1,TRBJ1-5,.,.,TGCGCCAGCAGCCCAGGAGTTAGCAATCAGCCCCAGCATTTT,CASSPGVSNQPQHF
TRBV7-6,TRBJ2-7,.,.,TGTGCCAGCGCCTCCGGGGATTTCGAGCAGTACTTC,CASASGDFEQYF
TRBV6-1,TRBJ1-2,.,.,TGTGCCAGCAGTGGCTCTCCAGGGTGGGAGACGGGCTACACCTTC,CASSGSPGWETGYTF
TRBV9,TRBJ1-1,.,.,TGTGCCAGCAGCATAAGAGACCAGGTATCCAGAGCTTTCTTT,CASSIRDQVSRAFF
TRBV7-6,TRBJ2-7,.,TRBD2,TGTGCCAGCAGTTCAGGACTAGCGGGAGGAACAAATAGTTACGAGCAGTACTTC,CASSSGLAGGTNSYEQYF
TRBV7-2,TRBJ1-1,.,.,TGTGCCAGCAGCTTCCCGGTGGGGGGCGCTGAAGCTTTCTTT,CASSFPVGGAEAFF
TRBV6-6,TRBJ2-5,.,.,TGTGCCAGCAGCCGTTCCCAGGGGGGCGCAGAGACCCAGTACTTC,CASSRSQGGAETQYF
TRBV2,TRBJ1-6,.,TRBD1,TGTGCCAGCAGCGACAGGGTTGGGGATTCACCCCTCCACTTT,CASSDRVGDSPLHF
TRBV5-1,TRBJ2-3,.,.,TGCGCCAGCAGCATCGTGGGGGCAGATACGCAGTATTTT,CASSIVGADTQYF
TRBV7-9,TRBJ2-5,.,.,TGTGCCAGCAGCTTGGGGGGACAGAGGGAGACCCAGTACTTC,CASSLGGQRETQYF
TRBV9,TRBJ1-5,.,.,TGTGCCAGCAGCGTATCAATAGGCAGCAATCAGCCCCAGCATTTT,CASSVSIGSNQPQHF
TRBV1,TRBJ2-2,.,.,TGCACCAGCAGCCAAGAAGGGCCGCGGGACAGGGGTCCGTCAGCCGGGGAGCTGTTTTTT,CTSSQEGPRDRGPSAGELFF
TRBV5-4,TRBJ1-1,.,.,TGTGCCAGCAGCTTGGCCCTCAAGAACACTGAAGCTTTCTTT,CASSLALKNTEAFF
TRBV7-2,TRBJ2-2,.,.,TGTGCCAGCAGCCCGACAGTCTCCGGGGAGCTGTTTTTT,CASSPTVSGELFF
TRBV5-6,TRBJ2-7,.,.,TGTGCCAGCAGCTTGGTGGAGGGTTCGCGCGAGCAGTACTTC,CASSLVEGSREQYF
TRBV10-3,TRBJ2-2,once,.,TGTGCCTCGATAACAGACACCGGGGAGCTGTTTTTT,CASITDTGELFF
TRBV30,TRBJ2-7,.,.,TGTGCCTGGAGTAATTGGGTCGACGAGCAGTACTTC,CAWSNWVDEQYF
TRBV2,TRBJ1-1,.,.,TGTGCCAGCAGCCCTGGGGAGAACACTGAAGCTTTCTTT,CASSPGENTEAFF
TRBV28,TRBJ1-2,.,.,TGTGCCAGCAGTTTTCCCGGGATCTATGGCTACACCTTC,CASSFPGIYGYTF
TRBV9,TRBJ2-5,.,.,TGTGCCAGCAGCGTAGCCGTAGGAGGGCCCCAAGAGACCCAGTACTTC,CASSVAVGGPQETQYF
TRBV10-2,TRBJ2-3,.,TRBD2,TGCGCCAGCAGTGTAGCGGGGCCTCGAGATACGCAGTATTTT,CASSVAGPRDTQYF
TRBV7-9,TRBJ2-1,.,.,TGTGCCAGCAGCTTAAGTAGCGGAGTTAACAATGAGCAGTTCTTC,CASSLSSGVNNEQFF
TRBV29-1,TRBJ1-5,.,.,TGCAGCGTTGGGGTTGGGGGGAACAATCAGCCCCAGCATTTT,CSVGVGGNNQPQHF